The T cell receptor (beta chain) under discussion was sequenced for a study of identical twins (dated by TCRdb to 2016 to 2018). In terms of the full investigation: To test whether fetal clonotypes persist, the study used deep sequencing on TCR alpha and beta repertoires from monozygotic twins, unrelated adults of various ages, and cord blood. Replicate twin experiments were performed at different times using different library preparation protocols to rule out contamination. The research as a whole found: Out-of-frame TCR alpha sequences shared between twins showed an excess of low generation-probability sequences compared with coincidental sharing between unrelated individuals. Fewer insertions were carried by abundant cord blood beta clonotypes, a similar but weaker trend appeared in young adult naive repertoires, and no such trend appeared in memory repertoires. The excess sharing between twins in beta out-of-frame sequences was weaker because fewer shared sequences reduced the signal-to-noise ratio. Because the same donors could not be followed over many years, conclusions were based on cross-sectional statistical analysis. Invariant T cells such as MAIT and iNKT could partly confound zero-insertion analyses, though diverse VJ usage argued against this for most clonotypes. In monozygotic twins, recombination models systematically underestimated out-of-frame TCR alpha sharing, but the models matched the sharing seen between unrelated individuals.

Trimmed from V: 5 bases; trimmed from J: 7 bases; junction bases lacking a gene match: 10. Including cysteine and phenylalanine, the CDR3 has 15 amino acids. The sequence is cut down to CDR3 DNA, 45 bases in frame from base 1. The germline V gene (reference sequence) sets CDR1 to DFQATT and CDR2 to SNEGSKA. The method behind the library was 5' RACE. Reads for this sample came from an Illumina HiSeq 2000. Template switching introduced a universal primer binding site; the final cDNA contained a unique molecular identifier, enabling accurate counting of TCR cDNA molecules. First-strand cDNA for TCR alpha and beta chains was synthesized from specific primers in the conserved constant-segment region. Each cDNA library was double barcoded, with a SMART-Mk sample barcode plus Illumina barcodes, to control for contamination. TruSeq adapter sequences along with Illumina sample barcodes were introduced in two successive PCR steps. The Illumina HiSeq platform was used with custom primers to sequence TCR alpha and beta cDNA libraries. On the authors' methods: Unique molecular identifiers were extracted from raw reads with MiGEC, and CDR3 positions were determined with MiXCR. Recombination models were inferred per individual with the repgenHMM and IGoR tools using an EM algorithm. Shared clonotype analysis was performed with the tcR package in R, normalizing sharing by the product of cloneset sizes. Out-of-frame nonproductive sequences were analyzed to study raw recombination free of thymic and clonal selection effects. TCRdb redid the processing of the public reads, applying fastp at Q25 and MiXCR, and retained in-frame beta chains. Under each unique CDR3 protein, matching rows form one entry showing the most common genes and DNA. TCRdb, rather than the study authors, made the V and J calls. The sample includes hundreds of thousands of distinct CDR3 sequences, with around 20% observed a single time. The top ten clones comprise 4.3% of the sample.

The table lists this clonotype with a few counts. Its cognate antigen has yet to be identified. No base quality information exists; no much larger clone differs at one position. All donors were healthy Caucasians. Three pairs of female monozygotic twins, all aged roughly 18 to 29 years, made up the twin cohort. The RNA used for TCR libraries was isolated from peripheral blood mononuclear cells. This same sample was also part of a study on T cells expressing NK-cell markers. The second study, in turn, reports: In sorted CD3+CD56+NKG2C+, CD3+CD56+NKG2C- and CD3+CD56-NKG2C+ T-cell subsets from eight donors, TCR beta-chain repertoires were profiled. Among the eight sequenced donors, seven were HCMV-seropositive and one was HCMV-seronegative. In several experiments an anti-gammadeltaTCR antibody was added to restrict sorting to alphabetaTCR-expressing T cells. In six donors, the dominant CD3+CD56+NKG2C+ clonotypes ranked among the top 10 CD8+ clonotypes, making up roughly 1.0-8% of CD8+ T cells. Those dominant clonotypes were again the most abundant among CD3+CD56-NKG2C+ cells in several donors, at about 28.3-65%. Whether the expanded NKG2C-expressing T cell clones were specific for HCMV antigens was left unclear. All eight donors whose samples were sequenced were randomly selected healthy volunteers, three of them men and five women. To determine HCMV serostatus, a commercial ELISA kit was used to detect HCMV-specific IgG in serum. For a handful of donors, bulk peripheral blood T-cell repertoires were also sequenced from unsorted PBMC. MIGEC was used to demultiplex reads and group reads by UMI, and MiTCR was used to assemble and quantify clonotypes. Only TCR cDNA sequences supported by at least two reads were kept to exclude erroneous sequences. The tcR package was used for downstream repertoire analysis, and clonotypes were matched between fractions using CDR3 nucleotide sequence together with V segment. Antigen specificity was annotated against VDJdb with VDJmatch, allowing one amino acid substitution in CDR3.

Sequencing input: PBMCs. Recombination connected TRBV20-1 to TRBJ1-6; TRBD1 fits 8 bases in the junction. The TCR originated in a woman under 30 in good health. For the CDR3, the sequence is CSAEGRDRSNSPLHF. The DNA sequence is TGCAGTGCTGAGGGCCGGGACAGGTCAAATTCACCCCTCCACTTT.